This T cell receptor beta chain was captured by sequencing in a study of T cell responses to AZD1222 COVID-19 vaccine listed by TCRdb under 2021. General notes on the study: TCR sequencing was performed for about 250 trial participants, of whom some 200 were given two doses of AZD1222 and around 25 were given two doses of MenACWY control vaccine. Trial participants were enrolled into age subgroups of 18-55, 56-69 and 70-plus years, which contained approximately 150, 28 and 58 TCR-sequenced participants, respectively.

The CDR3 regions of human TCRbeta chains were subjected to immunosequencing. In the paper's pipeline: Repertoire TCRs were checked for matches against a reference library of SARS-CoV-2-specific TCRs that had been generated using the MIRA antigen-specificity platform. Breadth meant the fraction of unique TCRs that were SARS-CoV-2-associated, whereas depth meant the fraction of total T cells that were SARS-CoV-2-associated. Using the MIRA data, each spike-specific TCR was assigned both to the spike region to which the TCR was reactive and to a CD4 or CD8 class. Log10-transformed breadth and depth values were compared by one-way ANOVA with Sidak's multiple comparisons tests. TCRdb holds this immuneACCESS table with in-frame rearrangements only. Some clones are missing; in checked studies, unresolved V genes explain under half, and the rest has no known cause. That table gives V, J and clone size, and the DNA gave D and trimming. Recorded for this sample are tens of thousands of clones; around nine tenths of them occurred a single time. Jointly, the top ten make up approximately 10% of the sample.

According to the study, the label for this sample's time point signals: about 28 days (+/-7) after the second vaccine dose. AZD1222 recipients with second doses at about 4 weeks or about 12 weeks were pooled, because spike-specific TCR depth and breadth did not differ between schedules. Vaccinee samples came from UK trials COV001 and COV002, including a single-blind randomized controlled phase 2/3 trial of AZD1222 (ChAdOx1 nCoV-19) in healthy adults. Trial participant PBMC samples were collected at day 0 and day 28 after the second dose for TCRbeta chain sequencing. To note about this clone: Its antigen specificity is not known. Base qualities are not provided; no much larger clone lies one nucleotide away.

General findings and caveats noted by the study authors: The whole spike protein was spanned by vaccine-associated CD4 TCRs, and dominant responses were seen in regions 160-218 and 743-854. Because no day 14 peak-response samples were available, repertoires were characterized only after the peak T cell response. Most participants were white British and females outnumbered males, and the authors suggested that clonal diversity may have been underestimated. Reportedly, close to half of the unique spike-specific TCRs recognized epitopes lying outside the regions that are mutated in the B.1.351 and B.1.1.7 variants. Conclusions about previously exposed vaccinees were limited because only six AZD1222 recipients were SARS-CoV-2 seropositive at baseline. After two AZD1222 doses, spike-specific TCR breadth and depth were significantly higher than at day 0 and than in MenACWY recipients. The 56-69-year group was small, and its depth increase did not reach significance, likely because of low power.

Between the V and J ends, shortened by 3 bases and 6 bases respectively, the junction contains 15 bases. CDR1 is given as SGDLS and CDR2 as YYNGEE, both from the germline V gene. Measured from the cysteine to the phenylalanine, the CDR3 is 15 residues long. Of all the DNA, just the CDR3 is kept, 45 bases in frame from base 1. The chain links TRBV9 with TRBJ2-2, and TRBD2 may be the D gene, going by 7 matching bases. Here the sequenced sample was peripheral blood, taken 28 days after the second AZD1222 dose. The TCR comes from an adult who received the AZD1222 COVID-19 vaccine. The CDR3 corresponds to CASSGGGTKPGELFF. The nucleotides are TGTGCCAGCAGCGGAGGGGGGACTAAACCCGGGGAGCTGTTTTTT. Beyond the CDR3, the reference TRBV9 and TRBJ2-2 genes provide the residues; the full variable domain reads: DSGVTQTPKHLITATGQRVTLRCSPRSGDLSVYWYQQSLDQGLQFLIQYYNGEERAKGNILERFSAQQFPDLHSELNLSSLELGDSALYFCASSGGGTKPGELFFGEGSRLTVL.